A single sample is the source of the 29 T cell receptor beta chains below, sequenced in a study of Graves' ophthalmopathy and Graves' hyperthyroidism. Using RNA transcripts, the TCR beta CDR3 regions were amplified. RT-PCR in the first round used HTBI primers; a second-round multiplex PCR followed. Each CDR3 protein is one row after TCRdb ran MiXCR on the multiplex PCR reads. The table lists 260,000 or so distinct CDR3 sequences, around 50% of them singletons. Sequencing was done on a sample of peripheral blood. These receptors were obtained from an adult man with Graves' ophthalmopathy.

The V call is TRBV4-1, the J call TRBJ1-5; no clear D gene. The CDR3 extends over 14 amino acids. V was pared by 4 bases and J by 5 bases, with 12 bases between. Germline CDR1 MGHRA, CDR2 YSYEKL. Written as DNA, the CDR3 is TGCGCCAGCAGCCCCGGCAGGTACGATCAGCCCCAGCATTTT. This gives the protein CASSPGRYDQPQHF.

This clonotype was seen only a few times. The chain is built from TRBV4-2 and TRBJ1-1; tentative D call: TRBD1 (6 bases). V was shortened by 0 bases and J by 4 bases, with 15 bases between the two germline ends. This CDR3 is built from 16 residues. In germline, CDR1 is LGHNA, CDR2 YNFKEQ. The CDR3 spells CASSQETGILFTEAFF. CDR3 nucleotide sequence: TGTGCCAGCAGCCAAGAAACAGGGATTCTTTTCACTGAAGCTTTCTTT.

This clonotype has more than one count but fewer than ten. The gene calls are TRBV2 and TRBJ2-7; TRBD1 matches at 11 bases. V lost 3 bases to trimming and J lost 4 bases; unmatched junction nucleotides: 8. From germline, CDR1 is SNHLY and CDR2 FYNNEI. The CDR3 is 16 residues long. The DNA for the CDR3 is TGTGCCAGCAGTGATTCCCGGACAGGGGGCGCATACGAGCAGTACTTC. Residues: CASSDSRTGGAYEQYF.

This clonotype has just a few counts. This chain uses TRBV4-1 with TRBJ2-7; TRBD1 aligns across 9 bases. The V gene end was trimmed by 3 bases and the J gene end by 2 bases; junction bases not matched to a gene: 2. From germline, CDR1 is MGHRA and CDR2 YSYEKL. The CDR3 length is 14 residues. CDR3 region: CASSQDRGPYEQYF. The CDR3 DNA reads TGCGCCAGCAGCCAGGACAGGGGACCCTACGAGCAGTACTTC.

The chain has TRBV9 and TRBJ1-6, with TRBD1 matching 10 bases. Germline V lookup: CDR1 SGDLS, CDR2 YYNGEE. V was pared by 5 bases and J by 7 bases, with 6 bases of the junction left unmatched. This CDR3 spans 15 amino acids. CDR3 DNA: TGTGCCAGCAGTCCCGGGACAGGGGAAAATTCACCCCTCCACTTT. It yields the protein CASSPGTGENSPLHF. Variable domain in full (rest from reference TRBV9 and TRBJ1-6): DSGVTQTPKHLITATGQRVTLRCSPRSGDLSVYWYQQSLDQGLQFLIQYYNGEERAKGNILERFSAQQFPDLHSELNLSSLELGDSALYFCASSPGTGENSPLHFGNGTRLTVT.

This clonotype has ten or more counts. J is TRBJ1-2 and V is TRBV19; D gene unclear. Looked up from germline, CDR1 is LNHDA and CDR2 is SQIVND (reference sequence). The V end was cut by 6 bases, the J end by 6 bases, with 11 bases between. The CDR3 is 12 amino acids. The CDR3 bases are TGTGCCAGTAGCCGGAGGGCGGATGGCTACACCTTC. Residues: CASSRRADGYTF.

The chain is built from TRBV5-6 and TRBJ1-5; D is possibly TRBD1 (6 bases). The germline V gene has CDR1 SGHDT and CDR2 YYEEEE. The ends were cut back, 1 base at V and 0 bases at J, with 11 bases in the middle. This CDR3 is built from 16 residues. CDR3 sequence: CASSLWGGYSNQPQHF. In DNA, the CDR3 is TGTGCCAGCAGCTTGTGGGGGGGCTATAGCAATCAGCCCCAGCATTTT.

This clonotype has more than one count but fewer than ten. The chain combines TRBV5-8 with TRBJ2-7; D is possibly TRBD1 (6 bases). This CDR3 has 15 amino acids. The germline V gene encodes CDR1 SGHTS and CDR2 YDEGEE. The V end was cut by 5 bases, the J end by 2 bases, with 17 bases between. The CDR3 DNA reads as TGTGCCAGCAGTGAAGCAGGGGCGGCCGCCTACGAGCAGTACTTC. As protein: CASSEAGAAAYEQYF.

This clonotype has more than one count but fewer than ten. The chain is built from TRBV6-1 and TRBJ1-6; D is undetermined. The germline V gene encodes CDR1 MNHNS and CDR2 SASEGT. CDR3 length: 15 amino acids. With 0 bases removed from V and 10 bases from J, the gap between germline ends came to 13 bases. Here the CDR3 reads CASSEAMGRVSPLHF. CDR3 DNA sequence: TGTGCCAGCAGTGAAGCTATGGGTCGGGTGTCACCCCTCCACTTT.

DNA of the CDR3: TGTGCCACCAGTGATCAGACAGGGTTCCAGCCCCAGCATTTT. Translating gives CATSDQTGFQPQHF. The J gene is TRBJ1-5, the V gene TRBV24-1; TRBD1 aligns across 7 bases. The CDR3 loop spans 14 amino acids. V lost 3 bases and J lost 7; bases outside the gene matches: 5. CDR1 is KGHDR, CDR2 SFDVKD, per germline.

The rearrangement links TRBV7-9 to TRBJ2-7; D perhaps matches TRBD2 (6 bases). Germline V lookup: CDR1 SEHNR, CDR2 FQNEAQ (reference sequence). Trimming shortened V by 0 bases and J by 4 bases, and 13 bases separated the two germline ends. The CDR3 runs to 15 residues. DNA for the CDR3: TGTGCCAGCAGCTTAGCATGGGGGAGGCGGTACGAGCAGTACTTC. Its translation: CASSLAWGRRYEQYF.

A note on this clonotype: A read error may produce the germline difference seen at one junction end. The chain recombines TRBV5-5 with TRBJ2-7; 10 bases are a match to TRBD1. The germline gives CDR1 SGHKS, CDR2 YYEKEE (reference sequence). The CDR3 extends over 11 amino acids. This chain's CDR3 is CASSLGTGVDF. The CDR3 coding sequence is TGTGCCAGCAGCCTAGGGACAGGGGTGGACTTC.

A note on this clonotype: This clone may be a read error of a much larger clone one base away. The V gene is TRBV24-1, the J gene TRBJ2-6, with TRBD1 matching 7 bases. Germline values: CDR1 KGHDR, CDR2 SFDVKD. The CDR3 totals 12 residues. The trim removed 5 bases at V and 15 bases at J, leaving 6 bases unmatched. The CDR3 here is CATSGWGQTLTF. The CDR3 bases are TGTGCCACCAGTGGCTGGGGACAGACCCTGACTTTC.

The CDR3 DNA reads as TGTGCCAGCAGCCCTTCTACCCAAGAGACCCAGTACTTC. Its protein is CASSPSTQETQYF. The V call is TRBV7-6, the J call TRBJ2-5; D gene uncertain. The CDR3 length is 13 residues. V gave up 5 bases and J gave up 1 base, with 8 bases separating them. Germline V CDR1 and CDR2: SGHVS, FNYEAQ.

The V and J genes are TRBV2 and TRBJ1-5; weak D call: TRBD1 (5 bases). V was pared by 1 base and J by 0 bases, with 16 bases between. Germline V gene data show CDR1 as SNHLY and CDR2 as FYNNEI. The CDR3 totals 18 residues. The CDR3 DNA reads TGTGCCAGCAGTGAAGTCCGAGACAGCCCTAATAGCAATCAGCCCCAGCATTTT. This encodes CASSEVRDSPNSNQPQHF.

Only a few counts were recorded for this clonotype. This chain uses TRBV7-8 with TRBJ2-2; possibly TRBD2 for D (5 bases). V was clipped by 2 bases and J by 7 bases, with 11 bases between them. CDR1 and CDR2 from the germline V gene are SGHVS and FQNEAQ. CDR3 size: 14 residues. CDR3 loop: CASSLNTRIGELFF. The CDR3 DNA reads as TGTGCCAGCAGCTTAAACACTAGGATCGGGGAGCTGTTTTTT.

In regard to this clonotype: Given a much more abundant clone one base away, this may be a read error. The CDR3 nucleotides read TGTGCCGGCAGCTTACCCGGGACAGGGGTCACTGAAGCTTTCTTT. This translates into CAGSLPGTGVTEAFF. The chain joins TRBV7-9 to TRBJ1-1; 10 bases agree with TRBD1. Germline CDR1 and CDR2: SEHNR and FQNEAQ (reference sequence). CDR3 length: 15 residues.

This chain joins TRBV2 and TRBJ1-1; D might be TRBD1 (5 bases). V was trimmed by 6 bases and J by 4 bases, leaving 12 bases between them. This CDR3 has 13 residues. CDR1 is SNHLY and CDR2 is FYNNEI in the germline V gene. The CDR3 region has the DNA TGTGCCAGCAGGAGTGGGGGTATCACTGAAGCTTTCTTT. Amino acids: CASRSGGITEAFF. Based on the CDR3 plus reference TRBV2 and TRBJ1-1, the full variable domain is EPEVTQTPSHQVTQMGQEVILRCVPISNHLYFYWYRQILGQKVEFLVSFYNNEISEKSEIFDDQFSVERPDGSNFTLKIRSTKLEDSAMYFCASRSGGITEAFFGQGTRLTVV.

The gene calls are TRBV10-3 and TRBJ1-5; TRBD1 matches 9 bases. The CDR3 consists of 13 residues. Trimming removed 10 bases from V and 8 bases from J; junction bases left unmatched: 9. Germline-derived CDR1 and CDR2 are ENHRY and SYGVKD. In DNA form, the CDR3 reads TGTGCCAGCAGCCCAGGACAGGGGAAGCCCCAGCATTTT. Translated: CASSPGQGKPQHF.

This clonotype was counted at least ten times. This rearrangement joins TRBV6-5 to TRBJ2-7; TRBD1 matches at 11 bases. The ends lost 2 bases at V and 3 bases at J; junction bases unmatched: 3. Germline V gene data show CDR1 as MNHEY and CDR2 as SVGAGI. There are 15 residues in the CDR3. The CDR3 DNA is TGTGCCAGCAGTTACGCGGGACAGGGGGGCTACGAGCAGTACTTC. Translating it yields CASSYAGQGGYEQYF.

The CDR3 sequence is CASSWGQRTGGNGYTF. For the CDR3, the DNA is TGTGCCAGCAGCTGGGGCCAGAGGACAGGGGGGAATGGCTACACCTTC. J is TRBJ1-2 and V is TRBV5-4; 10 bases align to TRBD1. Germline V lookup: CDR1 SGHNT, CDR2 YYREEE (reference sequence). J gave up 6 bases and V 3 bases, and 11 bases lay outside the gene matches. The CDR3 covers 16 residues.

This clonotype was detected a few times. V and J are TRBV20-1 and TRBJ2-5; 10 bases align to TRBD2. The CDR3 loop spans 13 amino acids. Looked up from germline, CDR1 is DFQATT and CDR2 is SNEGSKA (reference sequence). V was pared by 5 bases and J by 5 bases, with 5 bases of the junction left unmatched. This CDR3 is CSAPGLAMETQYF. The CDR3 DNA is TGCAGTGCTCCGGGACTAGCGATGGAGACCCAGTACTTC.

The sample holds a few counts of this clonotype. The CDR3 reads CASTRDNTDTQYF. The DNA of the CDR3 is TGCGCCAGCACGAGGGACAACACAGATACGCAGTATTTT. V usage is TRBV10-2 and J usage is TRBJ2-3; maybe TRBD1 (6 bases). The CDR3 covers 13 residues. V gave up 7 bases and J gave up 2 bases, with 10 bases separating them. Per germline, CDR1 WSHSY and CDR2 SAAADI.

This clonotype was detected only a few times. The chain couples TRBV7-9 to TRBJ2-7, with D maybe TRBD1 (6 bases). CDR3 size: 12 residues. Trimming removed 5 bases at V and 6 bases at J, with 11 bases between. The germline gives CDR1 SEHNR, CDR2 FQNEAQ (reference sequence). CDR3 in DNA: TGTGCCAGCAGCCCCGGACAGTTCGAGCAGTACTTC. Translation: CASSPGQFEQYF.

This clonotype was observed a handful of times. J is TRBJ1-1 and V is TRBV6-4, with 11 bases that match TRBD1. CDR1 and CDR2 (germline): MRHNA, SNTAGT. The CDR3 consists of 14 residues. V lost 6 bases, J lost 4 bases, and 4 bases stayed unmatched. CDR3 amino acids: CASSSGTGGTEAFF. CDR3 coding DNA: TGTGCCAGCAGCTCCGGGACAGGGGGCACTGAAGCTTTCTTT.

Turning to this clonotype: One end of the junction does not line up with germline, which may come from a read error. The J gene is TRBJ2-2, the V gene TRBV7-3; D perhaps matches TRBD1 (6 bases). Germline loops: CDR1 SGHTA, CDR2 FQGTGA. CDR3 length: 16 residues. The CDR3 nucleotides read TGCGCCAGCAGCCCCCGGGACATAACGAACACCGGGGAGCTGTTTTTT. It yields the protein CASSPRDITNTGELFF.

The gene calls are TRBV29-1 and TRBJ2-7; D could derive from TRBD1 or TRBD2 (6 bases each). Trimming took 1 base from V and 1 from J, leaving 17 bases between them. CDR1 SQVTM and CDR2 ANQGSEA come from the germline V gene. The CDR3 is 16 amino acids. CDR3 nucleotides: TGCAGCGTTGAAGGGGTCGGAGGGGGTCTTTCCTACGAGCAGTACTTC. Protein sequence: CSVEGVGGGLSYEQYF.

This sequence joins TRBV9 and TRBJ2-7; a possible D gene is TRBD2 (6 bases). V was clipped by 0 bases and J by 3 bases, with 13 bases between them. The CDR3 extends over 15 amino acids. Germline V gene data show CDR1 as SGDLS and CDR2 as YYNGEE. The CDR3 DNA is TGTGCCAGCAGCGTAGGCGGGGAGCGAGACTACGAGCAGTACTTC. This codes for CASSVGGERDYEQYF.

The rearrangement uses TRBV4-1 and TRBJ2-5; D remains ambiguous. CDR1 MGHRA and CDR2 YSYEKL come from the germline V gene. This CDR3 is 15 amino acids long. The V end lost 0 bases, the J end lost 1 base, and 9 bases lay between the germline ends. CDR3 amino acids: CASSQEVTLQETQYF. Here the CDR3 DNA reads TGCGCCAGCAGCCAAGAGGTGACACTCCAAGAGACCCAGTACTTC.